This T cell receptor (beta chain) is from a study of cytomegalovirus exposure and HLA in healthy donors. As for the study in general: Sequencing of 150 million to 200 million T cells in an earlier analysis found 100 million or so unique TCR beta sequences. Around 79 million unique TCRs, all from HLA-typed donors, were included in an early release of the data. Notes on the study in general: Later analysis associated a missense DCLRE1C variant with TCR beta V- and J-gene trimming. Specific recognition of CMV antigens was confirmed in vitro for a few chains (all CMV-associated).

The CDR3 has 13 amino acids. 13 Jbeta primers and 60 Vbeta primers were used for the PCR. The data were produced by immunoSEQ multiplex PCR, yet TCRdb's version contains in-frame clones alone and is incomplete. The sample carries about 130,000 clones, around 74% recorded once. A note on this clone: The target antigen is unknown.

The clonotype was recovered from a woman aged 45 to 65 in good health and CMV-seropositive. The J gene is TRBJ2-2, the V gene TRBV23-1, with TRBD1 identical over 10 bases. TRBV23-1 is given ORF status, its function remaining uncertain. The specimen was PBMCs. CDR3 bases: TGCGACTCAAGGGACAGGGGCAGCGGGGAGCTGTTTTTT. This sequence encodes CDSRDRGSGELFF.